These 30 T cell receptor beta chains share one sample of origin, sequenced in a study of blood T cell repertoires in COVID-19. Repertoires were generated with immunoSEQ multiplex PCR, while TCRdb's copy carries only in-frame clones and drops some. The sample includes 200,000 to 300,000 clones, about 91% of them seen just once. Input material: peripheral blood. These receptors came from a woman younger than 45 with COVID-19, enrolled during active disease.

This clone was detected only once. The chain has TRBV9 and TRBJ1-4; D may be TRBD1 (5 bases). Germline V gene data show CDR1 as SGDLS and CDR2 as YYNGEE. Trimming took off 2 bases at V and 3 bases at J, with 14 bases between the two ends. The CDR3 spans 16 residues. The chain's CDR3 is CASSVEIGASNEKLFF. The CDR3 DNA sequence: TGTGCCAGCAGCGTCGAGATTGGGGCCTCTAATGAAAAACTGTTTTTT.

This chain connects TRBV6-5 to TRBJ1-2; D gene ambiguous. Germline V gene data show CDR1 as MNHEY and CDR2 as SVGAGI. CDR3 size: 14 residues. V was pared by 0 bases and J by 4 bases, with 9 bases between. The CDR3, as DNA: TGTGCCAGCAGTTACTCGGGAGTCTTCTATGGCTACACCTTC. Protein: CASSYSGVFYGYTF.

The genes are TRBV11-2 and TRBJ1-4; no clear D. The CDR3 runs to 14 residues. Germline V gene lookup returns CDR1 SGHAT and CDR2 FQNNGV. The V and J ends lost 5 bases and 13 bases respectively, with 20 bases between them. Here the CDR3 DNA reads TGTGCCAGCAGCCCCCTGGGTGAGGCCCTGGGACTGTTTTTT. It yields the protein CASSPLGEALGLFF.

The chain recombines TRBV6-6 with TRBJ1-2; no reliable D call. Germline V lookup: CDR1 MNHNY, CDR2 SVGAGI (reference sequence). Trimming took 7 bases from V and 4 from J, leaving 19 bases between them. The CDR3 runs 15 residues. DNA of the CDR3: TGTGCCAGCAAACTGCTGCGGGGTAACCCCTATGGCTACACCTTC. It specifies CASKLLRGNPYGYTF.

This chain connects TRBV11-3 to TRBJ1-1; no firm D call. V was shortened by 2 bases and J by 2 bases, with 9 bases between the two germline ends. Germline values: CDR1 SGHNT, CDR2 YENEEA. The CDR3 has 14 residues. The CDR3 sequence is CASSLYSGNTEAFF. CDR3 DNA sequence: TGTGCCAGCAGCTTATATTCAGGCAACACTGAAGCTTTCTTT.

The rearrangement uses TRBV5-1 and TRBJ1-1; 8 bases are shared with TRBD1. V trimming: 0 bases; J trimming: 4 bases; junction bases outside the gene matches: 5. Germline V gives CDR1 SGHRS, CDR2 YFSETQ. CDR3 length: 15 amino acids. CDR3 in amino acids: CASSLGQGTGTEAFF. CDR3 nucleotides: TGCGCCAGCAGCTTGGGACAGGGGACCGGCACTGAAGCTTTCTTT.

The V and J genes are TRBV24-1 and TRBJ2-5; 7 bases map to TRBD1. The V gene end was trimmed by 3 bases and the J gene end by 5 bases; junction bases not matched to a gene: 5. This CDR3 is built from 14 residues. Germline CDR1 reads KGHDR; CDR2 reads SFDVKD. This CDR3 is CATSDPRGTETQYF. In nucleotides, the CDR3 is TGTGCCACCAGTGATCCCAGGGGGACGGAGACCCAGTACTTC.

The V call is TRBV30, the J call TRBJ2-3; TRBD2 aligns across 8 bases. J gave up 3 bases and V 2 bases, and 7 bases lay outside the gene matches. Germline values: CDR1 GTSNPN, CDR2 SVGIG (reference sequence). This CDR3 contains 15 residues. CDR3 DNA: TGTGCCTGGAGTACCGGGACTAGGTTGACAGATACGCAGTATTTT. This sequence encodes CAWSTGTRLTDTQYF.

This clone showed up just once. The chain combines TRBV19 with TRBJ1-2; unclear D gene. V was cut by 3 bases and J by 3 bases, with 17 bases left in between. This CDR3 contains 16 residues. The germline gives CDR1 LNHDA, CDR2 SQIVND (reference sequence). Written as DNA, the CDR3 is TGTGCCAGTAGTATTTCGGCAGGCCTCCGCTACTATGGCTACACCTTC. It encodes CASSISAGLRYYGYTF.

This chain uses TRBV30 with TRBJ1-1; 8 positions match TRBD1. Germline CDR1 and CDR2: GTSNPN and SVGIG (reference sequence). The CDR3 spans 11 residues. The J segment lost 7 bases and the V segment lost 4 bases, leaving 2 bases of the junction unmatched. CDR3 in DNA: TGTGCCTGGACCGGGACAGGTGAAGCTTTCTTT. As protein: CAWTGTGEAFF.

This rearrangement joins TRBV28 to TRBJ1-5; no definite D call. CDR3 length: 15 residues. V lost 2 bases, J lost 0 bases, and 8 bases lay in between. The germline CDR1 and CDR2 sequences are MDHEN and SYDVKM. The CDR3 loop reads CASSLERNSNQPQHF. DNA for the CDR3: TGTGCCAGCAGTTTAGAGCGGAATAGCAATCAGCCCCAGCATTTT.

V usage is TRBV11-2 and J usage is TRBJ2-2; 10 nucleotides align to TRBD1. Germline V lookup: CDR1 SGHAT, CDR2 FQNNGV. The V and J ends lost 4 bases and 5 bases, in that order; junction bases with no gene match: 7. This CDR3 region has 16 residues. The CDR3 spells CASSSGTGVITGELFF. The DNA for the CDR3 is TGTGCCAGCAGCTCCGGGACAGGGGTAATAACCGGGGAGCTGTTTTTT.

This clone has just a few counts. V usage is TRBV19 and J usage is TRBJ2-7, with TRBD2 identical over 9 bases. The CDR3 extends over 14 amino acids. Trimming cost V 4 bases and J 4 bases; bases outside gene matches: 5. From germline, CDR1 is LNHDA and CDR2 SQIVND (reference sequence). As DNA, the CDR3 is TGTGCCAGTAGTAAGAGGACTAGCGAATACGAGCAGTACTTC. Protein sequence: CASSKRTSEYEQYF.

This chain uses TRBV27 with TRBJ1-5; no clear D gene. V was trimmed by 5 bases and J by 1 base, leaving 9 bases between them. The V gene's germline CDR1 is MNHEY and CDR2 SMNVEV (reference sequence). This CDR3 region has 14 residues. CDR3 bases: TGTGCCAGCAGTCCAGGTAGGAGCAATCAGCCCCAGCATTTT. Translating it yields CASSPGRSNQPQHF.

The chain combines TRBV28 with TRBJ2-7, with D perhaps matching TRBD1 (8 bases). The ends were cut back, 10 bases at V and 1 base at J, with 17 bases in the middle. The CDR3 consists of 14 residues. Germline V gene sequence: CDR1 MDHEN, CDR2 SYDVKM. CDR3 region: CATKNRGGSYEQYV. CDR3 coding DNA: TGTGCCACCAAGAACAGGGGGGGTTCCTACGAGCAGTACGTC.

The chain has TRBV7-9 and TRBJ2-5, with 7 bases aligning to TRBD1. CDR3 length: 17 amino acids. Germline V CDR1 and CDR2: SEHNR, FQNEAQ (reference sequence). Trimming took 5 bases from V and 2 from J; bases not matched to a gene: 14. The CDR3, as DNA: TGTGCCAGCAGCCCACGCCACCTGACAGGGTATCAAGAGACCCAGTACTTC. Encoded protein: CASSPRHLTGYQETQYF.

V is TRBV27 and J is TRBJ1-2; 8 nucleotides match TRBD1. V lost 4 bases to trimming and J lost 3 bases; unmatched junction nucleotides: 7. This CDR3 spans 15 amino acids. The germline gives CDR1 MNHEY, CDR2 SMNVEV (reference sequence). The CDR3 DNA sequence: TGTGCCAGCAGTTCCTCCTTACAGGGGGACTATGGCTACACCTTC. Translated, it gives CASSSSLQGDYGYTF.

The chain combines TRBV19 with TRBJ2-1; 7 bases align to TRBD2. J was trimmed by 6 bases and V by 2 bases; bases with no gene match: 10. The CDR3 spans 16 residues. Germline assignment: CDR1 LNHDA and CDR2 SQIVND (reference sequence). The CDR3, as DNA: TGTGCCAGTAGTATAACTAGTGGCGGGAGATTCAATGAGCAGTTCTTC. It is translated as CASSITSGGRFNEQFF. The whole variable domain, filled in from reference TRBV19 and TRBJ2-1, reads DGGITQSPKYLFRKEGQNVTLSCEQNLNHDAMYWYRQDPGQGLRLIYYSQIVNDFQKGDIAEGYSVSREKKESFPLTVTSAQKNPTAFYLCASSITSGGRFNEQFFGPGTRLTVL.

This clone has a single count. This chain connects TRBV11-2 to TRBJ1-4, with D maybe TRBD1 (5 bases). The ends were cut back, 5 bases at V and 8 bases at J, with 18 bases in the middle. CDR1 and CDR2 (germline): SGHAT, FQNNGV. There are 15 residues in the CDR3. CDR3: CASSPIGGLGEKLFF. The CDR3 DNA is TGTGCCAGCAGCCCGATTGGGGGGTTGGGAGAAAAACTGTTTTTT.

The chain employs TRBV3-1 (or the pseudogene TRBV3-2) and TRBJ1-2; tentative D call: TRBD1 (6 bases). Looked up from germline, CDR1 is LGHDT and CDR2 is YNNKEL (reference sequence). V was shortened by 0 bases and J by 4 bases, with 15 bases between the two germline ends. The CDR3 contains 16 residues. Here the CDR3 reads CASSQDRGGAGYGYTF. The CDR3 DNA reads as TGTGCCAGCAGCCAAGATCGGGGGGGCGCCGGCTATGGCTACACCTTC.

The rearrangement uses TRBV11-2 and TRBJ2-1; 7 nucleotides align to TRBD2. There are 14 residues in the CDR3. CDR1 is SGHAT, CDR2 FQNNGV, per germline. J gave up 9 bases and V 1 base, and 6 bases lay outside the gene matches. This CDR3 is CASSLGGGRAEQFF. CDR3 bases: TGTGCCAGCAGCTTAGGGGGAGGGAGGGCTGAGCAGTTCTTC.

This chain links TRBV5-1 with TRBJ2-5; D gene uncertain. Trimming shortened V by 4 bases and J by 5 bases, and 9 bases separated the two germline ends. The CDR3 is 12 amino acids. Germline values: CDR1 SGHRS, CDR2 YFSETQ. The CDR3 bases are TGCGCCAGCAGCCTTCCCGGTGAGACCCAGTACTTC. Residues: CASSLPGETQYF.

This chain links TRBV6-5 with TRBJ1-1; no definite D call. V was cut by 7 bases and J by 0 bases, with 15 bases left in between. Germline V gene data show CDR1 as MNHEY and CDR2 as SVGAGI. The CDR3 loop spans 15 amino acids. The CDR3 DNA reads TGTGCCAGCAATAGGCGAAGCGGGGTGAACACTGAAGCTTTCTTT. This translates into CASNRRSGVNTEAFF.

The chain has TRBV5-1 and TRBJ2-6, with a weak D call TRBD2 (6 bases). Per the germline V gene, CDR1 is SGHRS and CDR2 is YFSETQ. The CDR3 is made up of 19 amino acids. The V and J ends lost 4 bases and 0 bases respectively, with 20 bases between them. The CDR3 DNA reads TGCGCCAGCAGCCTACCTGAGGGACTCTTCCACTCTGGGGCCAACGTCCTGACTTTC. The encoded protein is CASSLPEGLFHSGANVLTF. The full variable domain, rest sourced from reference TRBV5-1 and TRBJ2-6, is KAGVTQTPRYLIKTRGQQVTLSCSPISGHRSVSWYQQTPGQGLQFLFEYFSETQRNKGNFPGRFSGRQFSNSRSEMNVSTLELGDSALYLCASSLPEGLFHSGANVLTFGAGSRLTVL.

The chain recombines TRBV5-1 with TRBJ2-7; 13 bases fit TRBD2. CDR3 length: 17 amino acids. V lost 3 bases, J lost 2 bases, and 8 bases stayed unmatched. In germline, CDR1 is SGHRS, CDR2 YFSETQ. CDR3 nucleotide sequence: TGCGCCAGCAGCTGGGGACTAGCGGGAATAGGTCCCTACGAGCAGTACGTC. It codes for CASSWGLAGIGPYEQYV.

The J gene is TRBJ2-5, the V gene TRBV6-2 or TRBV6-3, with 9 nucleotides matching TRBD2. The CDR3 has 15 amino acids. The germline CDR1 and CDR2 sequences are MNHEY and SVGEGT. V shed 5 bases, J shed 5 bases, and the junction held 9 bases outside the gene matches. DNA of the CDR3: TGTGCCAGCAGTGGGACTAGCCTTACGGAGGAGACCCAGTACTTC. It translates to CASSGTSLTEETQYF.

V usage is TRBV30 and J usage is TRBJ1-3, with 11 bases identical to TRBD1. Germline V gene data show CDR1 as GTSNPN and CDR2 as SVGIG (reference sequence). Trimming removed 5 bases from V and 7 bases from J; junction bases left unmatched: 7. The CDR3 contains 14 residues. The CDR3 nucleotides read TGTGCCTGGCGTAACCGGGACAGGGGGAACACCATATATTTT. It specifies CAWRNRDRGNTIYF.

The chain joins TRBV6-2 or TRBV6-3 to TRBJ2-1; TRBD1 matches 9 bases. The CDR3 sequence is 17 residues long. The trim removed 1 base at V and 5 bases at J, leaving 9 bases unmatched. CDR1 and CDR2 (germline): MNHEY, SVGEGT. The CDR3 bases are TGTGCCAGCAGTTACTTACGGACAGGGGCATTAGACAATGAGCAGTTCTTC. This sequence encodes CASSYLRTGALDNEQFF.

The chain joins TRBV11-3 to TRBJ2-7, with D possibly TRBD2 on 6 matching bases. CDR1 is SGHNT, CDR2 YENEEA, per germline. Trimming left V 3 bases short and J 6 bases short, with 15 bases between. This CDR3 has 14 residues. For the CDR3, the DNA is TGTGCCAGCAGCTTGGAGGGTAGTGGGGGCGAGCAGTACGTC. It yields the protein CASSLEGSGGEQYV.

This clone was observed a handful of times. The chain has TRBV19 and TRBJ2-2, with TRBD2 matching over 7 bases. The germline CDR1 and CDR2 sequences are LNHDA and SQIVND (reference sequence). The CDR3 is made up of 16 amino acids. The J segment lost 6 bases and the V segment lost 1 base, leaving 8 bases of the junction unmatched. The CDR3 region is CASSIGGGRSSGELFF. The CDR3, as DNA: TGTGCCAGTAGTATAGGGGGCGGGAGAAGTTCCGGGGAGCTGTTTTTT.